Listed below are T cell receptor beta chains from one sample, sequenced in a study of blood T cell repertoires in COVID-19. Only in-frame clones appear in the TCRdb table, and some are missing; sequencing was by immunoSEQ multiplex PCR. This sample yields fewer than 200,000 clones, of which around 92% are seen a single time; roughly 5% belongs to the top ten. The sequencing sample was made of peripheral blood. The receptors shown here come from a man aged 25 to 40 with COVID-19, enrolled during active disease. CDR3s include the opening cysteine and the closing phenylalanine or tryptophan. A D gene is named only where the DNA matches it firmly. Only some rows state a clone size, as once, few, many or a class for expanded clones.

V gene	J gene	D gene	clone size	CDR3 DNA	CDR3 protein
TRBV29-1	TRBJ1-1	.	.	TGCAGCGTTGAGACCCGGGTGGCTGACACTGAAGCTTTCTTT	CSVETRVADTEAFF
TRBV5-1	TRBJ1-6	TRBD1	.	TGCGCCAGCAGCTCGGGACAGGGGGCCAGCTATAATTCACCCCTCCACTTT	CASSSGQGASYNSPLHF
TRBV2	TRBJ1-3	.	.	TGTGCCAGCACCGGAGAATCTGGAAACACCATATATTTT	CASTGESGNTIYF
TRBV9	TRBJ1-2	TRBD1	.	TGTGCCAGCAGCTCCTGGGGACAGGGGGCTGTTGGGAATGGCTACACCTTC	CASSSWGQGAVGNGYTF
TRBV7-9	TRBJ1-6	TRBD1	.	TGTGCCAGCAGCTTAGGACGGGACAGGGTTCTCGGGTCACCCCTCCACTTT	CASSLGRDRVLGSPLHF
TRBV28	TRBJ1-1	.	.	TGTGCCAGCACCCCGGACTTCATAAACACTGAAGCTTTCTTT	CASTPDFINTEAFF
TRBV19	TRBJ1-6	.	.	TGTGCCAGTACCCCGGGGTGGAGCTCGAATTCACCCCTCCACTTT	CASTPGWSSNSPLHF
TRBV29-1	TRBJ2-1	.	few	TGCAGCGTTGAAGATCTTCTCTTCCTCTCCTACAATGAGCAGTTCTTC	CSVEDLLFLSYNEQFF
TRBV12-3/TRBV12-4	TRBJ2-2	.	.	TGTGCCAGCAGTCAAACCGGGGAGCTGTTTTTT	CASSQTGELFF
TRBV5-5	TRBJ2-7	.	few	TGTGCCAGCAGCTACCGGGCAGGGATCACCTACGAGCAGTACTTC	CASSYRAGITYEQYF
TRBV7-2	TRBJ2-3	.	.	TGTGCCAGCAGCACTCGACAGGGCACAGATACGCAGTATTTT	CASSTRQGTDTQYF
TRBV5-6	TRBJ2-1	TRBD2	.	TGTGCCAGCAGACTACTAGCGGGGGCCTCCTACAATGAGCAGTTCTTC	CASRLLAGASYNEQFF
TRBV14	TRBJ2-5	TRBD2	.	TGTGCCAGCAGCGGACTAGCGGCGCAAGAGACCCAGTACTTC	CASSGLAAQETQYF
TRBV11-2	TRBJ2-3	.	.	TGTGCCAGCAGCTTCTCACCTAGCGCCACTCTCACAGATACGCAGTATTTT	CASSFSPSATLTDTQYF
TRBV29-1	TRBJ1-5	.	.	TGCAGCGTTGGAGACGGACTTAGCAATCAGCCCCAGCATTTT	CSVGDGLSNQPQHF
TRBV11-2	TRBJ2-7	.	.	TGTGCCAGCAGCCGCCTAGGGGGCAGGGGGGCCCACGAGCAGTACTTC	CASSRLGGRGAHEQYF
TRBV27	TRBJ2-7	.	.	TGTGCCAGCAGTTTAAAGGTGGGGAGCTCCTACGAGCAGTACTTC	CASSLKVGSSYEQYF
TRBV2	TRBJ1-1	.	.	TGTGCCAGCAAAGTCCAGGGGAACACTGAAGCTTTCTTT	CASKVQGNTEAFF
TRBV6-1	TRBJ1-2	.	.	TGTGCCAGCAGTGAAAATCCTGAGGGGGTCTATGGCTACACCTTC	CASSENPEGVYGYTF
TRBV10-3	TRBJ2-3	TRBD2	.	TGTGCCATCAGTGAGACTAGACTAGCGGGGGGTTACACAGATACGCAGTATTTT	CAISETRLAGGYTDTQYF
TRBV6-6	TRBJ1-2	TRBD1	.	TGTGCCAGCAGTTACTCCAAAGGGACAGACTATGGCTACACCTTC	CASSYSKGTDYGYTF
TRBV4-2	TRBJ2-7	TRBD1	few	TGTGCCAGCAGCCAGGGAACGGGACAGGGGATATACGAGCAGTACTTC	CASSQGTGQGIYEQYF
TRBV7-3	TRBJ1-5	TRBD1	.	TGTGCCAGCAGCTCACAGGGGGCCGGGGGCAATCAGCCCCAGCATTTT	CASSSQGAGGNQPQHF
TRBV24-1	TRBJ1-1	.	.	TGTGCCACCAGTACTGGGCAAGGGAGGAACACTGAAGCTTTCTTT	CATSTGQGRNTEAFF
TRBV5-1	TRBJ2-7	TRBD1	.	TGCGCCAGCAGGACCGGACAGGATTCCTACGAGCAGTACTTC	CASRTGQDSYEQYF
TRBV5-6	TRBJ1-2	.	.	TGTGCCAGCAGCCTAGGACAAGCTAACTATGGCTACACCTTC	CASSLGQANYGYTF
TRBV7-6	TRBJ1-1	.	.	TGTGCCAGCAGCTCACAGGTTAACACTGAAGCTTTCTTT	CASSSQVNTEAFF
TRBV3-1/TRBV3-2	TRBJ1-4	TRBD1	.	TGTGCCAGCAGCCAAAGTGACAGGGCGGGGGAAAAACTGTTTTTT	CASSQSDRAGEKLFF
TRBV19	TRBJ1-6	.	.	TGTGCCAGACCCCGTGGCAGGGCCTCACCCCTCCACTTT	CARPRGRASPLHF
TRBV7-2	TRBJ1-1	.	.	TGTGCCAGCAGCTTAACTATGAACACTGAAGCTTTCTTT	CASSLTMNTEAFF
TRBV19	TRBJ1-1	TRBD1	.	TGTGCCAGTAGGGGACAGGGGCTCAGATGGACTGAAGCTTTCTTT	CASRGQGLRWTEAFF
TRBV29-1	TRBJ2-1	TRBD1	.	TGCAGCGTTGATGTACGGGACAGGGGCGGTGAGCAGTTCTTC	CSVDVRDRGGEQFF
TRBV19	TRBJ2-5	.	.	TGTGCCACCAGTATCTCCCGGGAGACCCAGTACTTC	CATSISRETQYF
TRBV3-1/TRBV3-2	TRBJ1-2	.	.	TGTGCCAGCAGCCCTCAGAGTAAAAATTCACGGATAGGAGACTATGGCTACACCTTC	CASSPQSKNSRIGDYGYTF
TRBV29-1	TRBJ2-7	.	.	TGCAGCGTCCACTCGGGGATCCCCTACGAGCAGTACTTC	CSVHSGIPYEQYF
TRBV29-1	TRBJ1-3	.	.	TGCAGCGTTGCGGACAGAGCCTCTGGAAACACCATATATTTT	CSVADRASGNTIYF
TRBV7-9	TRBJ1-6	.	.	TGTGCCAGCAGCCCCATCCCCAGGGGCGATTCACCCCTCCACTTT	CASSPIPRGDSPLHF
TRBV29-1	TRBJ1-1	TRBD1	.	TGCAGTAGTTCCCTTCAGGGACAGGGGACTGAAGCTTTCTTT	CSSSLQGQGTEAFF
TRBV5-6	TRBJ2-1	.	.	TGTGCCAGCAGGTTCTCGCGGGACGGATTCGAGCAGTTCTTC	CASRFSRDGFEQFF
TRBV5-8	TRBJ2-4	.	.	TGTGCCAGCAGCTTGGTGGCGGGAAACATTCAGTACTTC	CASSLVAGNIQYF
TRBV4-3	TRBJ1-1	.	once	TGCGCCAGCAGCCAAGACGTCAGGTGGGGGGCTGAAGCTTTCTTT	CASSQDVRWGAEAFF
TRBV15	TRBJ2-7	TRBD1	.	TGTGCCACCAGCGTACTCACAGGGGTCGAGCAGTACTTC	CATSVLTGVEQYF
TRBV20-1	TRBJ1-6	.	.	TGCAGTGCTAGTTACCGCCGGGATGCTTATAATTCACCCCTCCACTTT	CSASYRRDAYNSPLHF
TRBV6-4	TRBJ2-3	TRBD2	.	TGTGCCAGCAGCGACTCGCCAGGACTAGCGGGGACAGATACGCAGTATTTT	CASSDSPGLAGTDTQYF
TRBV9	TRBJ2-1	TRBD1	.	TGTGCCAGCAGCGTAGTCAACACAGGGGCCTACAATGAGCAGTTCTTC	CASSVVNTGAYNEQFF